This T cell receptor beta chain stems from a study of shared clonotypes between healthy human individuals. General study results and limits: Generally, estimated richness proved larger in naive subsets than it did in memory subsets.

On this clone itself: No antigen is known for it.

CD45RO-negative, CCR7-positively selected cells formed the naive CD8 fraction, excluding terminally differentiated effector memory CD45RA+ cells. Only Caucasian adults living in Nashville, Tennessee made up the donor group. Per germline, CDR1 LGHNA and CDR2 YNFKEQ. V lost 1 base and J lost 3; bases outside the gene matches: 6. The CDR3 has 16 residues. Sorted subsets were amplified in replicate PCRs using around 0.2 ug DNA, 32,000 or so T cell genomes. Generated by immunoSEQ multiplex PCR, the TCRdb table keeps only in-frame clones and is missing some. Of about 700,000 clones detected, about 92% appear once; the ten largest clones hold more than 20%.

The TCR comes from a young man in good health. Material for sequencing was naive CD8+ T cells sorted from blood. V is TRBV4-2 and J is TRBJ2-5; TRBD1 matches 9 bases. Written as DNA, the CDR3 is TGTGCCAGCAGCCAAGTCGGGACAGGGATAGAAGAGACCCAGTACTTC. It translates to CASSQVGTGIEETQYF.